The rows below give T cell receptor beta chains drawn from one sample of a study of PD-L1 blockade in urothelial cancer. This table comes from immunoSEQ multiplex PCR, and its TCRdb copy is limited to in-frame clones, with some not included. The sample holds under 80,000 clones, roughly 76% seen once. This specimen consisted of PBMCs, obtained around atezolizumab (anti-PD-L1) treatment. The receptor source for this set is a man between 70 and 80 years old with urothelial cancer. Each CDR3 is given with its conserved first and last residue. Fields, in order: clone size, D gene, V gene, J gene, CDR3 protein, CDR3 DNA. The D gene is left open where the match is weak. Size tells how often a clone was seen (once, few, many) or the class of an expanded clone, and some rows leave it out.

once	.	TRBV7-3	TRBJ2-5	CASSWGLQETQYF	TGTGCCAGCAGCTGGGGACTCCAAGAGACCCAGTACTTC
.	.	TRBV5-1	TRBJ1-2	CASSLQGEITYGYTF	TGCGCCAGCAGCTTACAGGGAGAGATAACCTATGGCTACACCTTC
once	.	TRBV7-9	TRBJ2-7	CASSPGRFLSYEQYF	TGTGCCAGCAGCCCCGGCAGGTTTCTCTCCTACGAGCAGTACTTC
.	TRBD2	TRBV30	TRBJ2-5	CAWSPPGLAVEAQYF	TGTGCCTGGAGTCCCCCCGGACTAGCGGTGGAGGCCCAGTACTTC
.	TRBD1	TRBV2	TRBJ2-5	CASRGQADQETQYF	TGTGCCAGCCGCGGACAGGCTGATCAAGAGACCCAGTACTTC
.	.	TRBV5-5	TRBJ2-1	CASSLGGDNEQFF	TGTGCCAGCAGCTTGGGAGGTGACAATGAGCAGTTCTTC
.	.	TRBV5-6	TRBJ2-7	CASSFSRQPSYEQYF	TGTGCCAGCAGCTTTAGCCGACAGCCTTCCTACGAGCAGTACTTC
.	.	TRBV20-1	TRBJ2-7	CSAVLEYEQYF	TGCAGTGCCGTGCTAGAATACGAGCAGTACTTC
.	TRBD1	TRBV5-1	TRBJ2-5	CASSADRAQTQYF	TGCGCCAGCAGCGCGGACAGGGCACAGACCCAGTACTTC
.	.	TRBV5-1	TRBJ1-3	CASSLEWNTRRAGNTIYF	TGCGCCAGCAGCTTGGAGTGGAACACACGCCGGGCTGGAAACACCATATATTTT
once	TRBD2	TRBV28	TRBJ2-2	CASSFTGGTPGELFF	TGTGCCAGCAGTTTCACGGGGGGGACCCCCGGGGAGCTGTTTTTT
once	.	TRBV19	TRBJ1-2	CASSMVTRGGYGYTF	TGTGCCAGTAGTATGGTAACCAGGGGCGGCTATGGCTACACCTTC
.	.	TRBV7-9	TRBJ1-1	CASSPGQNTEAFF	TGTGCCAGCAGCCCTGGGCAGAACACTGAAGCTTTCTTT
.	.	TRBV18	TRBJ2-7	CASSPPGGTLVKYF	TGTGCCAGCTCACCACCGGGGGGGACACTGGTGAAGTACTTC
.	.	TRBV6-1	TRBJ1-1	CASRGRENTEAFF	TGTGCCAGCAGGGGCAGGGAGAACACTGAAGCTTTCTTT
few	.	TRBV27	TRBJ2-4	CASSFNSKNIQYF	TGTGCCAGCAGTTTCAACAGTAAAAACATTCAGTACTTC
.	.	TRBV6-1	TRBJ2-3	CASSGTPAADTQYF	TGTGCCAGCAGTGGTACCCCGGCGGCAGATACGCAGTATTTT
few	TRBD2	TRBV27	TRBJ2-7	CASRRTSGTYEQYF	TGTGCCAGCAGAAGGACTAGCGGGACATACGAGCAGTACTTC